This T cell receptor (beta chain) was retrieved from a study of OX40 agonist ivuxolimab in advanced cancers. Notes on the study in general: There were also nonresponders showing low normalized T-cell clonal expansion.

Generated by immunoSEQ multiplex PCR, the TCRdb table keeps only in-frame clones and is missing some. The sample records about 50,000 clones, 85% to 90% being singletons. Germline CDR1 is SGDLS and CDR2 is YYNGEE. Between the trimmed V and J ends, which lost 4 bases and 2 bases, there was a span of 19 bases. The CDR3 extends over 17 amino acids. Turning to this clone: Its antigen remains unidentified.

This sequence originates from an adult with an advanced solid tumor such as melanoma, head and neck, liver or kidney cancer. The rearrangement links TRBV9 to TRBJ1-5; D ambiguous. The sequencing used CD4+ or CD8+ T cells sorted from blood, collected in a trial of the OX40 agonist ivuxolimab. The CDR3 region has the DNA TGTGCCAGCAGCCCCTCCTCCCAGTACGGGGGCAATCAGCCCCAGCATTTT. Encoded protein: CASSPSSQYGGNQPQHF.